A single sample gave rise to the 31 T cell receptor beta chains below, sequenced in a study of spatial heterogeneity in lung cancer. The sample's time point: sample taken at primary tumor resection. Whole RNA, isolated from tumor, nontumor lung or frozen PBMC, was sequenced without prior sorting. Via MiXCR, TCRdb re-called the 5' RACE reads, giving one row per CDR3 protein. The sample yields about 36,000 distinct CDR3 sequences, less than 5.5% seen once. Sequencing used PBMCs, obtained at surgery. All receptors derive from a female donor with early-stage non-small cell lung cancer.

This clonotype was observed at least ten times. The chain has TRBV18 and TRBJ1-2; possible D gene TRBD1, 6 bases. The CDR3 is 16 amino acids. V was trimmed by 3 bases and J by 1 base, leaving 15 bases between them. Germline values: CDR1 KGHSH, CDR2 LQKENI. This chain's CDR3 is CASSPHGDILNYGYTF. CDR3 coding DNA: TGTGCCAGCTCACCGCATGGGGACATCCTTAACTATGGCTACACCTTC.

As for this clonotype: Being one base from a much bigger clone, this may be a read error. The chain is built from TRBV6-5 and TRBJ2-3, with D possibly TRBD2 on 5 matching bases. Germline V lookup: CDR1 MNHEY, CDR2 SVGAGI. The CDR3 is made up of 15 amino acids. The CDR3 protein is CASSYVLSSTDTLYF. In nucleotides, the CDR3 is TGTGCCAGCAGTTATGTCCTGTCTAGCACAGATACGCTGTATTTT.

Ten or more counts support this clonotype. The chain joins TRBV5-1 to TRBJ2-5; the D is unclear. There are 16 residues in the CDR3. Trimming removed 2 bases from V and 4 bases from J, with 18 bases in between. The germline CDR1 and CDR2 sequences are SGHRS and YFSETQ. For the CDR3, the DNA is TGCGCCAGCAGCTTTAGTGGGATAGGTCTCAGAGAGACCCAGTACTTC. Translating it yields CASSFSGIGLRETQYF.

This chain joins TRBV2 and TRBJ2-5; 7 bases are a match to TRBD2. The CDR3 loop spans 14 amino acids. Germline trimming cut 4 bases from V and 2 bases from J; bases unmatched to any gene: 4. Germline V gene sequence: CDR1 SNHLY, CDR2 FYNNEI. The CDR3 region is CASSAWTSQETQYF. The CDR3 bases are TGTGCCAGCAGTGCCTGGACTAGTCAAGAGACCCAGTACTTC.

This chain links TRBV7-9 with TRBJ2-7; D is possibly TRBD2 (6 bases). CDR1 is SEHNR and CDR2 is FQNEAQ in the germline V gene (reference sequence). This CDR3 spans 15 amino acids. Between the trimmed V and J ends, which lost 5 bases and 4 bases, there was a span of 18 bases. The CDR3 here is CASSPAMGGRYEQYF. The DNA for the CDR3 is TGTGCCAGCAGCCCCGCCATGGGGGGTAGGTACGAGCAGTACTTC.

The rearrangement uses TRBV5-1 and TRBJ2-5; D gene unclear. The CDR3 has 10 amino acids. The V and J ends lost 10 bases and 5 bases respectively, with 9 bases between them. The V gene's germline CDR1 is SGHRS and CDR2 YFSETQ. CDR3 nucleotide sequence: TGCGCCGGAACTTGGGAGACCCAGTACTTC. Protein product: CAGTWETQYF.

This clonotype was found many times. This rearrangement joins TRBV28 to TRBJ1-4; D is undetermined. Trimming shortened V by 4 bases and J by 2 bases, and 8 bases separated the two germline ends. The length of the CDR3 is 14 residues. Germline V lookup: CDR1 MDHEN, CDR2 SYDVKM. CDR3 nucleotides: TGTGCCAGCAGTTCAGCGGCGACTAATGAAAAACTGTTTTTT. Translating it yields CASSSAATNEKLFF.

Only one count was recorded for this clonotype. J is TRBJ1-1 and V is TRBV6-2 or TRBV6-3; possibly TRBD1 for D (6 bases). Per germline, CDR1 MNHEY and CDR2 SVGEGT. The CDR3 length is 15 residues. V dropped 6 bases and J dropped 4 bases, with 18 bases sitting between them. The DNA for the CDR3 is TGTGCCAGCAGCCCGATCGCGGGGGGCGGCACTGAAGCTTTCTTT. It is translated as CASSPIAGGGTEAFF.

This clonotype showed up many times. CDR3 bases: TGTGCCAGCAGTCGGACGGGGGTACAGCCCCAGCATTTT. Its translation: CASSRTGVQPQHF. The V gene is TRBV6-5, the J gene TRBJ1-5; a possible D gene is TRBD1 (5 bases). Deletions cut 5 bases from V and 7 bases from J, with 12 bases between. The CDR3 is 13 residues long. From germline, CDR1 is MNHEY and CDR2 SVGAGI.

This clonotype was counted at least ten times. This chain links TRBV5-1 with TRBJ2-1; D remains ambiguous. CDR1 is SGHRS and CDR2 is YFSETQ in the germline V gene. Trimming removed 7 bases at V and 0 bases at J, with 14 bases between. The CDR3 length is 15 residues. CDR3 bases: TGCGCCAGCGGCCTTATAGGCGGCTCCTACAATGAGCAGTTCTTC. This encodes CASGLIGGSYNEQFF.

The sample holds many counts of this clonotype. The chain recombines TRBV25-1 with TRBJ2-3; 7 positions match TRBD2. The J segment lost 5 bases and the V segment lost 2 bases, leaving 4 bases of the junction unmatched. CDR3 length: 14 amino acids. Germline values: CDR1 MGHDK, CDR2 SYGVNS. The CDR3 DNA is TGTGCCAGCAGTGAAGGGGGGGAGAAAGATACGCAGTATTTT. This encodes CASSEGGEKDTQYF.

The chain joins TRBV20-1 to TRBJ2-3; maybe TRBD1 (6 bases). CDR1 and CDR2 from the germline V gene are DFQATT and SNEGSKA (reference sequence). This CDR3 contains 13 residues. Deletions cut 5 bases from V and 0 bases from J, with 9 bases between. The CDR3 DNA is TGCAGTGCTCGCAGGGGTAGCACAGATACGCAGTATTTT. It specifies CSARRGSTDTQYF.

This clonotype was detected many times. The gene calls are TRBV28 and TRBJ2-7; TRBD2 matches at 10 bases. Germline V gene lookup returns CDR1 MDHEN and CDR2 SYDVKM. J gave up 9 bases and V 4 bases, and 12 bases lay outside the gene matches. CDR3 size: 15 residues. For the CDR3, the DNA is TGTGCCAGCAGTTCCACCGGGACTAGCGTAGAGGGGCAGTACTTC. As protein: CASSSTGTSVEGQYF.

This clonotype was observed at least ten times. This rearrangement joins TRBV12-3 or TRBV12-4 to TRBJ2-7; a weak D match, TRBD1 (5 bases). Trimming shortened V by 3 bases and J by 4 bases, and 10 bases separated the two germline ends. The length of the CDR3 is 13 residues. This CDR3 reads CASSLNRNYEQYF. CDR3 coding DNA: TGTGCCAGCAGTTTGAACAGGAATTACGAGCAGTACTTC.

This clonotype was detected ten times or more. This chain connects TRBV6-5 to TRBJ2-5; D is possibly TRBD2 (7 bases). From germline, CDR1 is MNHEY and CDR2 SVGAGI. This CDR3 comprises 14 residues. V dropped 6 bases and J dropped 5 bases, with 16 bases sitting between them. CDR3 amino acids: CASSLQGGLETQYF. The CDR3 coding sequence is TGTGCCAGCAGCCTACAGGGAGGGTTGGAGACCCAGTACTTC.

In its sample, this clonotype was seen many times. The chain links TRBV20-1 to TRBJ2-5; 10 bases match TRBD2. The V gene's germline CDR1 is DFQATT and CDR2 SNEGSKA (reference sequence). V shed 2 bases, J shed 4 bases, and the junction held 7 bases outside the gene matches. The CDR3 is made up of 15 amino acids. The CDR3 spells CSARRVLAGVETQYF. The CDR3 nucleotides are TGCAGTGCTAGAAGGGTCCTAGCGGGAGTAGAGACCCAGTACTTC.

This clonotype showed up just a few times. The J gene is TRBJ2-1, the V gene TRBV6-5; D ambiguous. Trimming removed 2 bases from V and 2 bases from J, with 7 bases in between. This CDR3 is built from 14 residues. Germline assignment: CDR1 MNHEY and CDR2 SVGAGI. The CDR3 DNA reads as TGTGCCAGCAGTTACGGCCTAGCCTACAATGAGCAGTTCTTC. Translation: CASSYGLAYNEQFF.

The table lists this clonotype with many counts. The V gene is TRBV29-1, the J gene TRBJ1-1, with D possibly TRBD1 on 5 matching bases. V lost 4 bases and J lost 7, with 16 bases in between. CDR3 length: 13 amino acids. CDR1 SQVTM and CDR2 ANQGSEA come from the germline V gene. This CDR3 is CSVVTGQGIEAFF. The CDR3, as DNA: TGCAGCGTTGTAACTGGGCAGGGAATTGAAGCTTTCTTT.

The table lists this clonotype with many counts. The chain joins TRBV10-2 to TRBJ1-2; D remains unclear. The CDR3 has 15 residues. The germline V and J ends were trimmed by 3 bases and 1 base, with 12 bases remaining between them. CDR1 is WSHSY, CDR2 SAAADI, per germline. CDR3 residues: CASSDPGVDNYGYTF. In DNA, the CDR3 is TGCGCCAGCAGTGATCCAGGCGTAGATAACTATGGCTACACCTTC.

This clonotype was observed a handful of times. The rearrangement links TRBV6-5 to TRBJ2-1; D may be TRBD1 (6 bases). From germline, CDR1 is MNHEY and CDR2 SVGAGI. Deletions cut 6 bases from V and 4 bases from J, with 10 bases between. CDR3 size: 13 residues. CDR3: CASSGQRYNEQFF. The CDR3 bases are TGTGCCAGCAGCGGACAGAGATACAATGAGCAGTTCTTC.

This clonotype was counted ten times or more. The gene calls are TRBV2 and TRBJ2-1; 8 bases agree with TRBD1. Germline values: CDR1 SNHLY, CDR2 FYNNEI. The CDR3 is made up of 13 amino acids. J gave up 14 bases and V 6 bases, and 12 bases lay outside the gene matches. The CDR3 DNA is TGTGCCAGCAGCATCCCCCGCGGACAGGGAAAGTTCTTC. It yields the protein CASSIPRGQGKFF.

This clonotype was detected many times. The V call is TRBV2, the J call TRBJ1-5; 8 bases map to TRBD1. The CDR3 contains 18 residues. The J segment lost 3 bases and the V segment lost 2 bases, leaving 12 bases of the junction unmatched. Germline V gene sequence: CDR1 SNHLY, CDR2 FYNNEI. The CDR3 coding sequence is TGTGCCAGCAGTGAATATAGTGGCGCGACAGGGGCCAATCAGCCCCAGCATTTT. It specifies CASSEYSGATGANQPQHF. The entire variable domain, with the rest obtained from reference TRBV2 and TRBJ1-5, is as follows: EPEVTQTPSHQVTQMGQEVILRCVPISNHLYFYWYRQILGQKVEFLVSFYNNEISEKSEIFDDQFSVERPDGSNFTLKIRSTKLEDSAMYFCASSEYSGATGANQPQHFGDGTRLSIL.

This clonotype came up many times. The chain employs TRBV5-1 and TRBJ2-5; D not resolved. Germline CDR1 is SGHRS and CDR2 is YFSETQ. V lost 0 bases, J lost 0 bases, and 9 bases lay in between. This CDR3 spans 15 amino acids. CDR3 protein: CASSLANQNQETQYF. The CDR3 bases are TGCGCCAGCAGCTTGGCCAACCAGAACCAAGAGACCCAGTACTTC.

CDR3 coding DNA: TGCAGTGCTACCCAACAAGGGGGTGCCTTCTACAATGAGCAGTTCTTC. It yields the protein CSATQQGGAFYNEQFF. J is TRBJ2-1 and V is TRBV20-1, with a weak D call TRBD1 (6 bases). Per the germline V gene, CDR1 is DFQATT and CDR2 is SNEGSKA (reference sequence). Trimming stripped 4 bases from V and 3 bases from J, with 19 bases between. The CDR3 loop spans 16 amino acids.

This clonotype was picked up many times. The rearrangement joins TRBV2 to TRBJ1-5; 7 bases align to TRBD1. Germline V gene data show CDR1 as SNHLY and CDR2 as FYNNEI. The trim removed 11 bases at V and 4 bases at J, leaving 14 bases unmatched. The CDR3 runs 15 residues. The CDR3 region has the DNA TGTGCCCGGGGGGGCGAGGGGGCGAGGAATCAGCCCCAGCATTTT. This gives the protein CARGGEGARNQPQHF. Together with reference TRBV2 and TRBJ1-5, the CDR3 gives the full variable domain: EPEVTQTPSHQVTQMGQEVILRCVPISNHLYFYWYRQILGQKVEFLVSFYNNEISEKSEIFDDQFSVERPDGSNFTLKIRSTKLEDSAMYFCARGGEGARNQPQHFGDGTRLSIL.

This clonotype was recorded many times. The chain employs TRBV5-1 and TRBJ1-2; D is unclear. The germline V gene encodes CDR1 SGHRS and CDR2 YFSETQ. V lost 0 bases to trimming and J lost 5 bases, with 11 bases between them. The CDR3 runs to 14 residues. CDR3 DNA: TGCGCCAGCAGCTTGGAGTCAGTGGAATATGGCTACACCTTC. Amino acids: CASSLESVEYGYTF.

This clonotype has ten or more counts. This sequence joins TRBV24-1 and TRBJ2-5; D unresolved. The CDR3 spans 13 residues. Germline values: CDR1 KGHDR, CDR2 SFDVKD. V gave up 5 bases and J gave up 5 bases, with 11 bases separating them. The DNA of the CDR3 is TGTGCCACCAGTGGGCAGGCGGACGAGACCCAGTACTTC. Its protein is CATSGQADETQYF.

This clonotype was counted many times. The chain recombines TRBV5-1 with TRBJ2-5, with no clear D. V gave up 4 bases and J gave up 4 bases, with 14 bases separating them. The CDR3 sequence is 14 residues long. Germline lookup yields CDR1 SGHRS and CDR2 YFSETQ. The CDR3 DNA sequence: TGCGCCAGCAGCCCCGAAACTTACAGAGAGACCCAGTACTTC. Protein: CASSPETYRETQYF.

V and J are TRBV3-1 and TRBJ2-1, with D perhaps TRBD1 (5 bases). The CDR3 contains 13 residues. Per the germline V gene, CDR1 is LGHDT and CDR2 is YNNKEL (reference sequence). V was clipped by 1 base and J by 10 bases, with 11 bases between them. CDR3 residues: CASSQVQSGEQFF. The CDR3 coding sequence is TGTGCCAGCAGCCAAGTCCAATCAGGGGAGCAGTTCTTC.

Worth noting for this clonotype: This may be a read error: a much more frequent sequence differs by one nucleotide. V and J are TRBV7-7 and TRBJ2-5; TRBD1 agrees at 7 bases. The CDR3 sequence is 14 residues long. Germline CDR1 SSHAT, CDR2 FNYEAQ (reference sequence). CDR3 amino acids: CASSPRDSQETQYF. CDR3 DNA: TGTGCTAGCAGCCCGAGGGACAGCCAAGAGACCCAGTACTTC.

This clonotype was observed many times. V gene TRBV28 combines with J gene TRBJ1-6; unclear D gene. V lost 7 bases, J lost 7 bases, and 11 bases lay in between. Germline CDR1 and CDR2: MDHEN and SYDVKM. The CDR3 spans 13 residues. The CDR3 coding sequence is TGTGCCAGCACCGATCGGGAGAATTCACCCCTCCACTTT. It codes for CASTDRENSPLHF.